This T cell receptor (beta chain) was sequenced in a study of blood T cell repertoires in COVID-19. Assignments of participants to cohorts depended upon their own reported clinical history. The authors' processing: Amplified reference gene primers provided the basis for estimating nucleated cell counts. Clones were sequenced by immunoSEQ multiplex PCR, and TCRdb holds only the in-frame ones, with some missing. V and J calls and clone size are as listed in that table; D and trimming were resolved from the DNA. The table records tens of thousands of clones, approximately 90% of them present only once. Trimming cost V 5 bases and J 1 base, with 10 bases left between them. Germline loops: CDR1 SGHVS, CDR2 FNYEAQ. CDR3 size: 14 residues.

V gene TRBV7-6 combines with J gene TRBJ2-3; D gene uncertain. Input material: PBMCs or T cells enriched from blood (not recorded which). The receptor comes from a woman aged 50 to 60 who had recovered from COVID-19. The chain's CDR3 is CASSASLGTDTQYF. CDR3 sequence (DNA): TGTGCCAGCAGCGCAAGCCTTGGCACAGATACGCAGTATTTT.